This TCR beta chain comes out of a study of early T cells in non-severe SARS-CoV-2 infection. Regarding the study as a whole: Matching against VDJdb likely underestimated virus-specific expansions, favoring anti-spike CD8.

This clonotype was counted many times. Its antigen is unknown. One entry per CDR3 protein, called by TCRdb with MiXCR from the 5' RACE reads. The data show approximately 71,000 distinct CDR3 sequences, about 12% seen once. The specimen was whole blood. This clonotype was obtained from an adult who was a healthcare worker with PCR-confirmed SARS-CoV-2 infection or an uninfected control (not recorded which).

DNA for the CDR3: TGTGCCAGCAGCTTAGGTCAGTCCGGCCCAAGGGATGAGCAGTTCTTC. This encodes CASSLGQSGPRDEQFF. The chain has TRBV7-9 and TRBJ2-1; D gene uncertain. Looked up from germline, CDR1 is SEHNR and CDR2 is FQNEAQ (reference sequence). With 1 base removed from V and 8 bases from J, the gap between germline ends came to 18 bases. The CDR3 length is 16 residues.